The entry that follows covers one T cell receptor beta chain sequence. Its matching antigen is unknown. The data stem from a study of shared clonotypes between healthy human individuals. Overall study: Used for every donor were three CD4 naive, three CD4 memory, two CD8 naive and one CD8 memory plate. Broader study findings: Sample collection involved blood only; tissue repertoires are likely different.

The V gene lost 0 bases and the J gene lost 4 bases, with 10 bases spanning the gap. The germline V gene has CDR1 MNHEY and CDR2 SVGAGI. This CDR3 contains 15 residues. Naive CD8 populations comprised CD45RO-negative cells positively selected for CCR7, excluding terminally differentiated effector memory CD45RA+ cells. Here immunoSEQ multiplex PCR was the method, and the copy in TCRdb shows in-frame clones only, minus some. The profile covers roughly 550,000 clones, with around 95% appearing a single time and 0.09% to 0.13% taken by the ten largest. V is TRBV6-5 and J is TRBJ2-1; D not resolved. The sequenced material came from naive CD8+ T cells sorted from blood. The TCR sequence derives from a woman aged 25 to 39 in good health. The CDR3 region has the DNA TGTGCCAGCAGTTACTCATACAGCCGATACAATGAGCAGTTCTTC. This translates into CASSYSYSRYNEQFF.